This T cell receptor beta chain was retrieved from a study of blood T cell repertoires in COVID-19. Which cohort a participant joined came from the clinical history participants gave. Germline values: CDR1 LNHNV, CDR2 YYDKDF (reference sequence). The CDR3 is 13 amino acids. V lost 6 bases and J lost 9; bases outside the gene matches: 5. The data were produced by immunoSEQ multiplex PCR, yet TCRdb's version contains in-frame clones alone and is incomplete. This sample carries 450,000 to 500,000 clones, 70% to 90% of them seen once, and the ten largest clones take 6.5% to 8.5%. About this clone itself: The sample holds other DNA sequences that translate to the same CDR3.

The rearrangement uses TRBV15 and TRBJ1-6, with 7 nucleotides matching TRBD1. The TCR was taken from a woman aged 60-75 years who had recovered from COVID-19. The source material was PBMCs or T cells enriched from blood (not recorded which). CDR3: CATSRQGSSPLHF. CDR3 in DNA: TGTGCCACCAGTCGACAGGGTAGTTCACCCCTCCACTTT.